The 28 T cell receptor beta chains below were found in one sample sequenced in a study of cytomegalovirus exposure and HLA in healthy donors. PCR employed 60 Vbeta and 13 Jbeta primers. The assay was immunoSEQ multiplex PCR, and TCRdb's table has in-frame clones only and misses some. The data show 170,000 or so clones, with approximately 88% seen just once and less than 0.4% held by the top ten. The sample was PBMCs. The receptors originated from a boy between 2 and 10 years old in good health and CMV-seronegative.

This clone has just a few counts. J is TRBJ1-1 and V is TRBV18; TRBD1 is a possible D gene (6 bases). From germline, CDR1 is KGHSH and CDR2 LQKENI. Trimming left V 6 bases short and J 7 bases short, with 18 bases between. The CDR3 spans 14 residues. The CDR3, as DNA: TGTGCCAGCTCCCGAGGGATGGACAGCGATGAAGCTTTCTTT. It specifies CASSRGMDSDEAFF.

The rearrangement links TRBV5-1 to TRBJ2-1, with 7 positions matching TRBD2. The germline V gene encodes CDR1 SGHRS and CDR2 YFSETQ. This CDR3 is 17 amino acids long. V lost 4 bases, J lost 0 bases, and 10 bases stayed unmatched. The CDR3 region is CASSIESGTDSYNEQFF. The CDR3 DNA reads as TGCGCCAGCAGCATTGAAAGCGGGACCGACTCCTACAATGAGCAGTTCTTC.

The chain is built from TRBV19 and TRBJ2-5, with D possibly being TRBD2 (6 bases). CDR3 length: 13 residues. Germline CDR1 reads LNHDA; CDR2 reads SQIVND (reference sequence). Trimming cost V 3 bases and J 1 base, with 6 bases left between them. CDR3 in DNA: TGTGCCAGTAGTATCGGGAGCCAAGAGACCCAGTACTTC. Encoded protein: CASSIGSQETQYF.

V and J are TRBV9 and TRBJ1-4; unclear D gene. V was clipped by 2 bases and J by 1 base, with 18 bases between them. The CDR3 sequence is 18 residues long. The V gene's germline CDR1 is SGDLS and CDR2 YYNGEE. CDR3: CASSVGLGSGVTNEKLFF. The CDR3 nucleotides read TGTGCCAGCAGCGTGGGGTTGGGCAGCGGGGTAACTAATGAAAAACTGTTTTTT.

This clone has a single count. V is TRBV11-2 and J is TRBJ2-3; 9 positions match TRBD2. The length of the CDR3 is 16 residues. Trimming cost V 4 bases and J 4 bases; bases outside gene matches: 9. From germline, CDR1 is SGHAT and CDR2 FQNNGV. The CDR3 DNA is TGTGCCAGCAGCTCGATAGCGGGAGATTGGTCAGATACGCAGTATTTT. Amino acids: CASSSIAGDWSDTQYF.

The V and J genes are TRBV5-1 and TRBJ1-1; no reliable D call. The V gene's germline CDR1 is SGHRS and CDR2 YFSETQ. V was cut by 4 bases and J by 2 bases, with 9 bases left in between. The CDR3 is 13 amino acids. CDR3 region: CASSPRGNTEAFF. The CDR3 bases are TGCGCCAGCAGCCCCCGGGGAAACACTGAAGCTTTCTTT.

The rearrangement links TRBV27 to TRBJ2-1; TRBD2 agrees at 9 bases. The V and J ends lost 5 bases and 7 bases, in that order; junction bases with no gene match: 6. The CDR3 sequence is 14 residues long. Per the germline V gene, CDR1 is MNHEY and CDR2 is SMNVEV (reference sequence). For the CDR3, the DNA is TGTGCCAGCAGTACCTCGACTAGCGGTAATGAGCAGTTCTTC. Translated: CASSTSTSGNEQFF.

V usage is TRBV28 and J usage is TRBJ2-1; TRBD2 matches at 11 bases. CDR1 and CDR2 from the germline V gene are MDHEN and SYDVKM. The CDR3 sequence is 18 residues long. J lost 3 bases, V lost 1 base, and 8 bases had no gene match. DNA for the CDR3: TGTGCCAGCAGTTTATCCCCCCCTAGCGGGAGGTTCTACAATGAGCAGTTCTTC. Protein sequence: CASSLSPPSGRFYNEQFF.

The chain has TRBV10-3 and TRBJ1-3; TRBD1 aligns across 7 bases. V trimming: 3 bases; J trimming: 0 bases; junction bases outside the gene matches: 5. The CDR3 totals 16 residues. Germline V lookup: CDR1 ENHRY, CDR2 SYGVKD. CDR3 amino acids: CAISEDRAISGNTIYF. The CDR3 DNA follows: TGTGCCATCAGTGAAGACAGGGCTATCTCTGGAAACACCATATATTTT.

CDR3: CASSDRGLAGRLGVYEQYF. Here the CDR3 DNA reads TGTGCCAGCAGTGATAGAGGACTAGCGGGACGCCTAGGGGTCTACGAGCAGTACTTC. This chain connects TRBV2 to TRBJ2-7, with 12 bases aligning to TRBD2. The germline V gene encodes CDR1 SNHLY and CDR2 FYNNEI. This CDR3 is built from 19 residues. The trim removed 3 bases at V and 3 bases at J, leaving 15 bases unmatched.

This clone was recorded only once. The CDR3 DNA reads as TGCAGCAGCCGGATGGGGGCTTATGGCTACACCTTC. This codes for CSSRMGAYGYTF. This chain joins TRBV29-1 and TRBJ1-2; possible D gene TRBD1, 6 bases. This CDR3 contains 12 residues. With 8 bases removed from V and 5 bases from J, the gap between germline ends came to 15 bases. Germline loops: CDR1 SQVTM, CDR2 ANQGSEA.

The genes are TRBV4-1 and TRBJ2-2; a weak D match, TRBD2 (5 bases). V was pared by 0 bases and J by 6 bases, with 14 bases between. The length of the CDR3 is 16 residues. Germline CDR1 is MGHRA and CDR2 is YSYEKL. CDR3 sequence: CASSQDSTREAGELFF. The CDR3 DNA follows: TGCGCCAGCAGCCAAGATAGTACTAGAGAGGCCGGGGAGCTGTTTTTT.

This rearrangement joins TRBV19 to TRBJ2-3, with D possibly matching TRBD2 (5 bases). V shed 1 base and J shed 0 bases, with 8 bases lying between them. The CDR3 has 15 residues. Germline V gene lookup returns CDR1 LNHDA and CDR2 SQIVND (reference sequence). CDR3 bases: TGTGCCAGTAGTATAGGCGGGCCTAGCACAGATACGCAGTATTTT. Translating gives CASSIGGPSTDTQYF. Looking up the rest from reference TRBV19 and TRBJ2-3 gives the full variable domain: DGGITQSPKYLFRKEGQNVTLSCEQNLNHDAMYWYRQDPGQGLRLIYYSQIVNDFQKGDIAEGYSVSREKKESFPLTVTSAQKNPTAFYLCASSIGGPSTDTQYFGPGTRLTVL.

Here the CDR3 DNA reads TGTGCCAGCAGCTATATTCCAGAGGACACTGAAGCTTTCTTT. Residues: CASSYIPEDTEAFF. The J gene is TRBJ1-1, the V gene TRBV5-4; no firm D call. CDR1 and CDR2 (germline): SGHNT, YYREEE (reference sequence). The CDR3 covers 14 residues. Deletions cut 3 bases from V and 3 bases from J, with 12 bases between.

This clone was picked up a small number of times. The chain links TRBV4-1 to TRBJ2-7, with 11 bases that match TRBD2. V was clipped by 3 bases and J by 5 bases; unmatched bases: 9. CDR3 length equals 16 residues. Germline CDR1 and CDR2: MGHRA and YSYEKL. The CDR3 DNA sequence: TGCGCCAGCAGCCAGGGACTAGCGGAGAGTTTGGACGAGCAGTACTTC. Protein sequence: CASSQGLAESLDEQYF.

The CDR3 region is CASSLGGTSLSYNEQFF. The CDR3 bases are TGCGCCAGCAGCTTGGGCGGGACTAGCTTGTCCTACAATGAGCAGTTCTTC. J is TRBJ2-1 and V is TRBV5-1; TRBD2 matches at 9 bases. Germline V gene data show CDR1 as SGHRS and CDR2 as YFSETQ. V shed 0 bases and J 1 base; nucleotides not matched to a gene: 5. CDR3 length: 17 amino acids.

The rearrangement joins TRBV18 to TRBJ2-7; a possible D gene is TRBD1 (6 bases). Germline loops: CDR1 KGHSH, CDR2 LQKENI. Trimming removed 3 bases at V and 0 bases at J, with 9 bases between. CDR3 length equals 14 residues. The CDR3 region has the DNA TGTGCCAGCTCACCCGTAGGGGGCTCCTACGAGCAGTACTTC. Encoded protein: CASSPVGGSYEQYF. Using reference TRBV18 and TRBJ2-7 for the parts outside the CDR3, the full variable domain is NAGVMQNPRHLVRRRGQEARLRCSPMKGHSHVYWYRQLPEEGLKFMVYLQKENIIDESGMPKERFSAEFPKEGPSILRIQQVVRGDSAAYFCASSPVGGSYEQYFGPGTRLTVT.

In this sample, this clone turned up a few times. This chain uses TRBV4-1 with TRBJ1-4; 7 bases line up with TRBD1. From germline, CDR1 is MGHRA and CDR2 YSYEKL. This CDR3 contains 16 residues. Trimming took 4 bases from V and 12 from J; bases not matched to a gene: 17. This CDR3 reads CASSPLRRGLGEELFF. CDR3 sequence (DNA): TGCGCCAGCAGCCCCCTTCGGAGGGGGCTGGGGGAGGAACTGTTTTTT.

The chain carries TRBV29-1 and TRBJ1-2; the D is unclear. CDR1 and CDR2 (germline): SQVTM, ANQGSEA. CDR3 length equals 11 residues. Trimming took 3 bases from V and 5 from J, leaving 7 bases between them. The CDR3 sequence is CSVDRTYGYTF. The CDR3, as DNA: TGCAGCGTTGACAGGACTTATGGCTACACCTTC.

The V call is TRBV4-1, the J call TRBJ2-1; the match to TRBD2 covers 7 bases. Germline trimming cut 1 base from V and 6 bases from J; bases unmatched to any gene: 12. The V gene's germline CDR1 is MGHRA and CDR2 YSYEKL. CDR3 length: 17 residues. Written as DNA, the CDR3 is TGCGCCAGCAGCCAAGGTTGGTCGGGGAGGGGCGTCAATGAGCAGTTCTTC. Translated: CASSQGWSGRGVNEQFF.

The chain employs TRBV29-1 and TRBJ2-7, with 13 bases aligning to TRBD2. With 7 bases clipped from V and 7 bases from J, the junction kept 7 bases outside the gene matches. The germline V gene encodes CDR1 SQVTM and CDR2 ANQGSEA. This CDR3 has 13 residues. The CDR3 nucleotides are TGCAGCGCTACTAGCGGGAGGGCCCGGGAGCAGTACTTC. Translation gives CSATSGRAREQYF.

V gene TRBV23-1 combines with J gene TRBJ2-7; no clear D. TRBV23-1 is noted as an ORF with a role that remains uncertain. Trimming cost V 3 bases and J 2 bases, with 8 bases left between them. This CDR3 is built from 13 residues. The CDR3 DNA is TGCGCCAGCAGTCACAACAGACCCTACGAGCAGTACTTC. Its translation is CASSHNRPYEQYF.

This chain links TRBV4-1 with TRBJ1-4, with D perhaps matching TRBD1 (6 bases). V lost 5 bases to trimming and J lost 8 bases, with 15 bases between them. Germline CDR1 is MGHRA and CDR2 is YSYEKL. The CDR3 is 14 residues long. CDR3 bases: TGCGCCAGCAGCGGTCCAGGGGAAGGCGAAAAACTGTTTTTT. This codes for CASSGPGEGEKLFF.

The gene calls are TRBV11-2 and TRBJ2-7; TRBD1 agrees at 8 bases. The V and J ends lost 4 bases and 3 bases, in that order; junction bases with no gene match: 2. Germline-derived CDR1 and CDR2 are SGHAT and FQNNGV. The CDR3 runs to 13 residues. The CDR3 nucleotides are TGTGCCAGCAGCTCGGACAGGGACTACGAGCAGTACTTC. This sequence encodes CASSSDRDYEQYF.

The chain joins TRBV6-1 to TRBJ2-3, with TRBD2 matching 7 bases. CDR3 size: 16 residues. The trim removed 2 bases at V and 3 bases at J, leaving 8 bases unmatched. Germline CDR1 reads MNHNS; CDR2 reads SASEGT. In nucleotides, the CDR3 is TGTGCCAGCAGTGAAATTATGGGGGGGAAGACAGATACGCAGTATTTT. Protein: CASSEIMGGKTDTQYF.

Only a few counts were recorded for this clone. This rearrangement joins TRBV4-1 to TRBJ2-5; TRBD2 matches 8 bases. The CDR3 consists of 18 residues. Trimming at V came to 0 bases and at J to 4 bases, leaving 13 bases not matched to a gene. Per the germline V gene, CDR1 is MGHRA and CDR2 is YSYEKL. CDR3 bases: TGCGCCAGCAGCCAAGATAGTAGTACGGGAGGGCCGGGAGAGACCCAGTACTTC. Its translation is CASSQDSSTGGPGETQYF.

In nucleotides, the CDR3 is TGTGCCAGCAGTGAACGACTACCGGTAAACACCGGGGAGCTGTTTTTT. This translates into CASSERLPVNTGELFF. V and J are TRBV2 and TRBJ2-2, with a weak D call TRBD2 (5 bases). Germline loops: CDR1 SNHLY, CDR2 FYNNEI. The CDR3 is 16 amino acids. V lost 2 bases and J 2 bases, leaving 12 bases between the germline ends.

The chain employs TRBV7-9 and TRBJ1-2; 8 bases map to TRBD1. The CDR3 is 14 residues long. Germline CDR1 is SEHNR and CDR2 is FQNEAQ (reference sequence). V was pared by 5 bases and J by 7 bases, with 9 bases of the junction left unmatched. CDR3 protein: CASSEAGGGSGYTF. The CDR3 nucleotides read TGTGCCAGCAGCGAGGCAGGGGGCGGGAGTGGCTACACCTTC.